This T cell receptor (beta chain) was obtained from a study of cytomegalovirus exposure and HLA in healthy donors. PCR primers comprised 60 Vbeta and 13 Jbeta primers. Profiling relied on immunoSEQ multiplex PCR, and the TCRdb table lists in-frame clones only, not all of them. The sample lists more than 50,000 clones; 85% to 90% were seen once. This sequence was found in a female donor in good health and CMV-seronegative. Input material: PBMCs.

The DNA of the CDR3 is TGTGCCAGTAGTATTGGACTAGCGATTACAGATACGCAGTATTTT. Its translation is CASSIGLAITDTQYF. V and J are TRBV19 and TRBJ2-3; 9 bases agree with TRBD2. CDR3 length: 15 residues. The germline CDR1 and CDR2 sequences are LNHDA and SQIVND (reference sequence). The V segment lost 3 bases and the J segment 3 bases; nucleotides outside the gene matches: 4.